This TCR beta chain was identified during a study of T cell repertoires in ileal Crohn's disease. Of note for this clone: Its antigen is as yet unknown.

The CDR3 has 14 residues. Germline-derived CDR1 and CDR2 are MNHEY and SVGAGI. The V and J ends lost 10 bases and 4 bases respectively, with 14 bases between them. The sample's time point: neoterminal ileum biopsy at postoperative endoscopy, about 6 months after surgery. This table comes from immunoSEQ multiplex PCR, and its TCRdb copy is limited to in-frame clones, with some not included. This table has about 3,000 clones, 86% appearing once. Points from the study as a whole: Mucosal expansions were suggested to be mainly CD8 T cells.

The chain employs TRBV6-5 and TRBJ2-6, with no clear D. Sequenced: ileal tissue. The sequence came from an adult with Crohn's disease. The CDR3 reads CATSMGLGANVLTF. The CDR3 nucleotides read TGTGCCACCAGCATGGGGTTAGGGGCCAACGTCCTGACTTTC.